Detailed here is one TCR beta chain. What antigen it recognizes has not been identified. Base-call qualities are not available, and no considerably larger clone is one nucleotide away. Taken from the germline V gene (reference sequence), the CDR1 and CDR2 loops are SGHKS and YYEKEE. The junction shows trimming of 1 base on V and 3 bases on J, and the gene matches do not reach 7 bases of it. The CDR3 holds 15 amino acids from the cysteine to the phenylalanine. CDR3 DNA is the only sequence kept; it has 45 bases, read in frame from the first base. TCRbeta CDR3 regions were amplified from genomic DNA by means of the immunoSEQ Assay, a bias-controlled multiplex PCR. As for the original processing: The number of nucleated cells in each sample was estimated from the amplification of reference gene primers within the assay. To quantify the absolute abundance of each unique TCRbeta CDR3 rearrangement, sequence reads were collapsed and filtered. Productive Simpson clonality was computed per sample as the square root of Simpson's diversity index over productive rearrangements. Entries here come from immuneACCESS through TCRdb and include only in-frame sequences with V and J called. Some clones fail to appear in such tables; in the studies checked, an unresolved V gene covers under half of the shortfall, and the cause of the remainder is unknown. Clonal size and the V and J genes are those of that table, whereas D and trimming came from the DNA. The sample records some 460,000 clones, roughly 91% of which are singletons. The ten top clones hold 4% to 4.5% of the sample.

The collaborating institutions used their own protocols to collect whole blood in K2EDTA tubes. For TCRbeta analysis, collaborators shipped samples as frozen whole blood, isolated PBMCs, or DNA extracted from either of those sample types. These data come from a study of blood T cell repertoires in COVID-19 (dated by TCRdb to 2018 to 2020). Regarding the complete study: The collaborator samples originated in the United States, Italy and Spain and spanned the acute and convalescent phases of COVID-19. The prospective study material was composed of cDNA or gDNA derived from T cells, B-cell-depleted T cells, or PBMCs. Subjects who had been exposed to COVID-19, were actively infected with it, or had recovered from it provided the deeply sampled blood TCRbeta repertoires that made up the dataset. The repertoires were made available in a free public database intended to serve as a resource for research on the immune response to SARS-CoV-2. The samples were drawn from the first 160 participants of the ongoing ImmuneRACE study and from over 950 subjects provided by 6 global collaborators. The sample metadata nearly always contained a de-identified subject ID, COVID-19 status, age in years and sex. Where available, HLA class I and class II types were obtained from metadata supplied by the sample provider rather than from assay-based typing.

Results and caveats for the whole study, not just this receptor: The quantity of clinical and demographic metadata differed by source and by participant and was supplied without curation.

The source of this sequence is a woman aged 30 to 39 with acute or convalescent COVID-19. The sequenced sample was peripheral blood. Here the chain combines TRBV5-5 and TRBJ2-7; 7 central nucleotides agree with TRBD1. The CDR3 protein is CASSLSGTAVYEQYF. The nucleotide sequence reads as follows: TGTGCCAGCAGCTTGTCCGGGACAGCCGTCTACGAGCAGTACTTC.